These 30 T cell receptor beta chains were sequenced from one sample in a study of blood T cell repertoires in COVID-19 (dated by TCRdb to 2018 to 2021). The protocol used for the library was the immunoSEQ multiplex PCR assay. The source is immuneACCESS, and TCRdb retained only in-frame sequences with V and J called. Part of the clones is not carried over; for the studies checked, unresolved V genes explain less than half of this, and the remainder is unexplained. This sample comprises just under 350,000 clones, about 83% of them detected only once. The top ten clones comprise around 3% of the sample. The source material was peripheral blood. The receptors originated from a man aged 25-45 years with active or convalescent COVID-19.

On this clone: An end of the junction does not agree with germline; a read error may underlie this. The gene calls are TRBV28 and TRBJ2-1; 10 bases match TRBD2. The germline gives CDR1 MDHEN, CDR2 SYDVKM. CDR3 size: 16 residues. The chain's CDR3 is CASSLVSGRNYDEQFF. The CDR3 DNA is TGTGCCAGCAGTTTAGTTAGCGGGAGGAACTACGATGAGCAGTTCTTC.

The chain is built from TRBV30 and TRBJ1-6; D is possibly TRBD1 (6 bases). Germline values: CDR1 GTSNPN, CDR2 SVGIG (reference sequence). The germline V and J ends were trimmed by 3 bases and 6 bases, with 15 bases remaining between them. The CDR3 spans 15 residues. The DNA of the CDR3 is TGTGCCTGGAGACAAGAGGACAGCATTAATTCACCCCTCCACTTT. Its translation is CAWRQEDSINSPLHF. The whole variable domain, remainder taken from reference TRBV30 and TRBJ1-6, is SQTIHQWPATLVQPVGSPLSLECTVEGTSNPNLYWYRQAAGRGLQLLFYSVGIGQISSEVPQNLSASRPQDRQFILSSKKLLLSDSGFYLCAWRQEDSINSPLHFGNGTRLTVT.

This clone was recorded a few times. The V gene is TRBV10-3, the J gene TRBJ2-3, with 11 bases lining up with TRBD2. Germline V lookup: CDR1 ENHRY, CDR2 SYGVKD. CDR3 length: 16 amino acids. The junction had 6 bases not matched to a gene; V was cut back by 7 bases and J by 0 bases. CDR3 nucleotide sequence: TGTGCCATCAACTACGGGACTAGCGGAAGCACAGATACGCAGTATTTT. Translated, it gives CAINYGTSGSTDTQYF.

The table lists this clone with a few counts. The chain uses TRBV30 and TRBJ1-4, with 7 bases lining up with TRBD1. The junction had 7 bases not matched to a gene; V was cut back by 4 bases and J by 8 bases. Germline V lookup: CDR1 GTSNPN, CDR2 SVGIG (reference sequence). This CDR3 has 13 amino acids. The CDR3 loop is CAWKRGLSEKLFF. CDR3 DNA: TGTGCCTGGAAAAGGGGGCTTTCAGAAAAACTGTTTTTT.

With respect to this clone: The junction and the germline gene differ at one end; a read error may be behind it. V is TRBV7-3 and J is TRBJ2-2; D is possibly TRBD1 (5 bases). The CDR3 length is 16 residues. Germline V lookup: CDR1 SGHTA, CDR2 FQGTGA. In nucleotides, the CDR3 is TGTGCCAGCAGTTTAAACAGACAGATGAACACCGGGGAGCTGTTTTTT. This encodes CASSLNRQMNTGELFF.

This clone was seen once. This chain uses TRBV6-5 with TRBJ1-5, with TRBD1 matching over 11 bases. Germline loops: CDR1 MNHEY, CDR2 SVGAGI. After removal of 8 bases from V and 5 bases from J, the junction contained 8 bases not matched to a gene. The length of the CDR3 is 15 residues. The CDR3 sequence is CASGQGASRHQPQHF. As DNA, the CDR3 is TGTGCCAGCGGACAGGGGGCGAGTCGGCATCAGCCCCAGCATTTT.

In this sample, this clone turned up once. The chain employs TRBV5-1 and TRBJ1-6, with 9 bases aligning to TRBD1. Germline CDR1 reads SGHRS; CDR2 reads YFSETQ. There are 17 residues in the CDR3. V lost 0 bases to trimming and J lost 10 bases; unmatched junction nucleotides: 11. CDR3: CASSLAPPGQGTSPLHF. CDR3 coding DNA: TGCGCCAGCAGCTTGGCCCCACCGGGACAGGGCACCTCACCCCTCCACTTT.

This chain uses TRBV3-1 (or the pseudogene TRBV3-2) with TRBJ2-3; 15 nucleotides match TRBD2. V was clipped by 4 bases and J by 7 bases; unmatched bases: 6. CDR3 length equals 16 residues. Germline V gene lookup returns CDR1 LGHDT and CDR2 YNNKEL (reference sequence). For the CDR3, the DNA is TGTGCCAGCAGCCCGGGGACTAGCGGGGGGAGGCATACGCAGTATTTT. Its protein product is CASSPGTSGGRHTQYF.

V and J are TRBV19 and TRBJ1-5; 7 positions agree with TRBD1. CDR1 is LNHDA, CDR2 SQIVND, per germline (reference sequence). The V segment lost 3 bases and the J segment 4 bases; nucleotides outside the gene matches: 6. The CDR3 contains 15 residues. This chain's CDR3 is CASSMWDRHNQPQHF. Written as DNA, the CDR3 is TGTGCCAGTAGTATGTGGGACAGACATAATCAGCCCCAGCATTTT.

The chain is built from TRBV7-6 and TRBJ2-1, with 8 bases identical to TRBD2. V was pared by 6 bases and J by 6 bases, with 13 bases of the junction left unmatched. Per germline, CDR1 SGHVS and CDR2 FNYEAQ. The CDR3 sequence is 16 residues long. The CDR3 nucleotides read TGTGCCAGCAGTCCGCTGACTAGCGCTCTCTCCAATGAGCAGTTCTTC. Translation: CASSPLTSALSNEQFF.

The rearrangement joins TRBV27 to TRBJ2-1; D not resolved. Germline V gives CDR1 MNHEY, CDR2 SMNVEV (reference sequence). Trimming removed 2 bases at V and 10 bases at J, with 6 bases between. CDR3 size: 11 residues. This CDR3 reads CASSLREEQFF. CDR3 sequence (DNA): TGTGCCAGCAGTTTAAGAGAAGAGCAGTTCTTC.

The V gene is TRBV28, the J gene TRBJ1-1; TRBD1 matches at 8 bases. Looked up from germline, CDR1 is MDHEN and CDR2 is SYDVKM. The junction had 7 bases not matched to a gene; V was cut back by 11 bases and J by 2 bases. The CDR3 contains 13 residues. Written as DNA, the CDR3 is TGTGCCGGATGGGACAGGAAAAACACTGAAGCTTTCTTT. This encodes CAGWDRKNTEAFF.

The V gene is TRBV6-5, the J gene TRBJ2-7; D remains ambiguous. This CDR3 contains 12 residues. The germline V gene has CDR1 MNHEY and CDR2 SVGAGI. The V gene lost 2 bases and the J gene lost 5 bases, with 7 bases spanning the gap. For the CDR3, the DNA is TGTGCCAGCAGTTACGCAGGTGACGAGCAGTACTTC. Amino acids: CASSYAGDEQYF.

V is TRBV9 and J is TRBJ1-4; D not certain. The CDR3 spans 13 residues. Trimming removed 4 bases from V and 7 bases from J, with 11 bases in between. Germline V lookup: CDR1 SGDLS, CDR2 YYNGEE. Here the CDR3 reads CASSPPGSEKLFF. The CDR3 bases are TGTGCCAGCAGCCCACCCGGGAGTGAAAAACTGTTTTTT.

The chain employs TRBV27 and TRBJ1-2, with 11 nucleotides matching TRBD1. CDR3 length: 14 amino acids. V lost 5 bases, J lost 5 bases, and 4 bases stayed unmatched. Germline CDR1 MNHEY, CDR2 SMNVEV (reference sequence). DNA of the CDR3: TGTGCCAGCAGTGTCGGACAGGGGGCATATGGCTACACCTTC. Translation gives CASSVGQGAYGYTF.

This clone appeared once. The chain uses TRBV27 and TRBJ2-1; TRBD2 is a possible D gene (5 bases). The CDR3 extends over 14 amino acids. Germline lookup yields CDR1 MNHEY and CDR2 SMNVEV (reference sequence). V was cut by 3 bases and J by 10 bases, with 16 bases left in between. CDR3 protein: CASSLANPREEQFF. Here the CDR3 DNA reads TGTGCCAGCAGTTTGGCCAACCCCCGGGAAGAGCAGTTCTTC.

The genes are TRBV7-9 and TRBJ2-7; 10 nucleotides align to TRBD1. The CDR3 runs 16 residues. Germline V gives CDR1 SEHNR, CDR2 FQNEAQ (reference sequence). The V gene end was trimmed by 3 bases and the J gene end by 4 bases; junction bases not matched to a gene: 9. CDR3 loop: CASSLTGGDRGYEQYF. The DNA of the CDR3 is TGTGCCAGCAGCTTGACGGGTGGGGACAGGGGATACGAGCAGTACTTC. Full variable domain (remainder filled in from reference TRBV7-9 and TRBJ2-7): DTGVSQNPRHKITKRGQNVTFRCDPISEHNRLYWYRQTLGQGPEFLTYFQNEAQLEKSRLLSDRFSAERPKGSFSTLEIQRTEQGDSAMYLCASSLTGGDRGYEQYFGPGTRLTVT.

This chain connects TRBV4-3 to TRBJ2-5, with 9 nucleotides matching TRBD2. J lost 4 bases, V lost 0 bases, and 6 bases had no gene match. The CDR3 consists of 16 residues. Germline CDR1 is LGHNA and CDR2 is YSLEER. CDR3 sequence: CASSQDDGGRGETQYF. CDR3 DNA sequence: TGCGCCAGCAGCCAAGATGATGGCGGGAGGGGAGAGACCCAGTACTTC.

The chain joins TRBV15 to TRBJ1-1; 9 nucleotides agree with TRBD1. CDR1 and CDR2 from the germline V gene are LNHNV and YYDKDF (reference sequence). The CDR3 consists of 16 residues. The junction had 6 bases not matched to a gene; V was cut back by 1 base and J by 3 bases. CDR3 nucleotides: TGTGCCACCAGCAGAGTGGGGACAGGGTCATACACTGAAGCTTTCTTT. It encodes CATSRVGTGSYTEAFF.

The chain recombines TRBV29-1 with TRBJ2-1; possibly TRBD2 for D (5 bases). The CDR3 has 14 amino acids. V was shortened by 8 bases and J by 12 bases, with 26 bases between the two germline ends. Germline lookup yields CDR1 SQVTM and CDR2 ANQGSEA. The CDR3 region is CSSQSGREYGGQFF. Here the CDR3 DNA reads TGCAGCTCCCAATCCGGAAGGGAATACGGAGGGCAGTTCTTC.

This clone was counted only a few times. The rearrangement joins TRBV28 to TRBJ1-5, with TRBD1 as a possible D gene (5 bases). This CDR3 is built from 16 residues. Trimming took off 6 bases at V and 1 base at J, with 16 bases between the two ends. Germline V lookup: CDR1 MDHEN, CDR2 SYDVKM. The CDR3 DNA reads TGTGCCAGCAGGGGACTAACGGGTCGGAGCAATCAGCCCCAGCATTTT. Encoded protein: CASRGLTGRSNQPQHF.

The rearrangement joins TRBV9 to TRBJ2-1; D not certain. Trimming pared 4 bases from V and 0 bases from J, leaving 11 bases between. The germline gives CDR1 SGDLS, CDR2 YYNGEE. The length of the CDR3 is 15 residues. The CDR3 bases are TGTGCCAGCAGCAGGAGCGTGAGCTCCTACAATGAGCAGTTCTTC. Amino acids: CASSRSVSSYNEQFF.

This chain uses TRBV7-2 with TRBJ2-7; 10 positions agree with TRBD2. Germline CDR1 SGHTA, CDR2 FQGNSA. J gave up 4 bases and V 2 bases, and 11 bases lay outside the gene matches. This CDR3 region has 17 residues. The CDR3 region has the DNA TGTGCCAGCAGCTTAACTTGGCCGGCTAGCGGGAGTTACGAGCAGTACTTC. Protein: CASSLTWPASGSYEQYF. Complete variable domain (other parts from reference TRBV7-2 and TRBJ2-7): GAGVSQSPSNKVTEKGKDVELRCDPISGHTALYWYRQSLGQGLEFLIYFQGNSAPDKSGLPSDRFSAERTGGSVSTLTIQRTQQEDSAVYLCASSLTWPASGSYEQYFGPGTRLTVT.

CDR3 nucleotide sequence: TGTGCCAGCAGTGACTTATATGCAGGGTCGGGGGACACTGAAGCTTTCTTT. Translated: CASSDLYAGSGDTEAFF. The chain recombines TRBV6-2 or TRBV6-3 with TRBJ1-1; tentatively, D is TRBD1 (5 bases). The V gene lost 5 bases and the J gene lost 3 bases, with 22 bases spanning the gap. CDR1 is MNHEY and CDR2 is SVGEGT in the germline V gene. The CDR3 sequence is 17 residues long.

V gene TRBV14 combines with J gene TRBJ2-2; 7 bases are shared with TRBD1. The CDR3 runs to 15 residues. J gave up 0 bases and V 3 bases, and 1 base lay outside the gene matches. The V gene's germline CDR1 is SGHDN and CDR2 FVKESK. CDR3 residues: CASSQGQTNTGELFF. CDR3 bases: TGTGCCAGCAGCCAGGGACAGACGAACACCGGGGAGCTGTTTTTT.

This chain uses TRBV7-8 with TRBJ2-1, with 7 bases identical to TRBD1. With V trimmed by 0 bases and J by 0 bases, 2 bases remained unmatched. CDR3 size: 16 residues. The germline CDR1 and CDR2 sequences are SGHVS and FQNEAQ. The CDR3 nucleotides read TGTGCCAGCAGCTTAGCGGCAGGGGGCTCCTACAATGAGCAGTTCTTC. Its protein is CASSLAAGGSYNEQFF.

V usage is TRBV7-2 and J usage is TRBJ2-3, with a weak D call TRBD2 (5 bases). This CDR3 is 14 amino acids long. The germline V and J ends were trimmed by 0 bases and 5 bases, with 9 bases remaining between them. Germline V gene data show CDR1 as SGHTA and CDR2 as FQGNSA. CDR3: CASSLAGEIDTQYF. CDR3 coding DNA: TGTGCCAGCAGCTTAGCGGGAGAAATAGATACGCAGTATTTT.

The chain carries TRBV18 and TRBJ2-5; D ambiguous. CDR1 and CDR2 from the germline V gene are KGHSH and LQKENI. V shed 2 bases and J shed 5 bases, with 6 bases lying between them. This CDR3 has 12 amino acids. CDR3 bases: TGTGCCAGCTCACCAGTCGGGGAGACCCAGTACTTC. This translates into CASSPVGETQYF.

The J gene is TRBJ1-3, the V gene TRBV9, with no clear D. Trimming shortened V by 0 bases and J by 4 bases, and 8 bases separated the two germline ends. The V gene's germline CDR1 is SGDLS and CDR2 YYNGEE. The CDR3 is 14 residues long. Written as DNA, the CDR3 is TGTGCCAGCAGCGTAGGGCAGATCGGAAACACCATATATTTT. Protein sequence: CASSVGQIGNTIYF.

This sequence joins TRBV5-1 and TRBJ2-1; D remains unclear. The CDR3 is 16 residues long. Germline V gene data show CDR1 as SGHRS and CDR2 as YFSETQ. Trimming took off 6 bases at V and 4 bases at J, with 20 bases between the two ends. The DNA for the CDR3 is TGCGCCAGCACTTTGAGCGCGGAATTTGGGTACAATGAGCAGTTCTTC. This gives the protein CASTLSAEFGYNEQFF.